This T cell receptor (beta chain) was captured by sequencing in a study of blood T cells in healthy people across ages. Study-wide findings and caveats: Naive CD4+ cell counts and diversity both ran higher in long-lived than in aged donors.

This clonotype was found many times. What it binds is unknown. V shed 5 bases and J 1 base; nucleotides not matched to a gene: 7. The CDR3 spans 16 residues. Per the germline V gene, CDR1 is ENHRY and CDR2 is SYGVKD. Primed by a sample-barcoded 5' primer and a J-beta primer mix, a second PCR proceeded for roughly 6 to 12 cycles. Each cDNA molecule carried a tag from a template-switch adaptor that contained 12 random nucleotides. MiXCR was run by TCRdb on the 5' RACE reads, yielding one entry per CDR3 protein. The data hold around 790,000 distinct CDR3 sequences, with around two fifths observed a single time.

The sample consisted of blood. This sequence originates from a man aged 55 to 69 in good health. The V and J genes are TRBV10-3 and TRBJ2-7, with 11 bases aligning to TRBD2. CDR3: CAISQTGTSGSYEQYF. The CDR3 DNA reads as TGTGCCATCAGTCAAACCGGGACTAGCGGATCCTACGAGCAGTACTTC.